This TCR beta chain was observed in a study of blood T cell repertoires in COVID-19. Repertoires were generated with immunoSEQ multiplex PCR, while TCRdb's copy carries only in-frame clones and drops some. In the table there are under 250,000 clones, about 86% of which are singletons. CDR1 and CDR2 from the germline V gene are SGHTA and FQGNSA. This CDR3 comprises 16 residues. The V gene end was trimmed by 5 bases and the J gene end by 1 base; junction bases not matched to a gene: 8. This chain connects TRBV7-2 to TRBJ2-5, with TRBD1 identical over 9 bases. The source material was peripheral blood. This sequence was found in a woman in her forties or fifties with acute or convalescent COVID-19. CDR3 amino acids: CASSDPDRGSQETQYF. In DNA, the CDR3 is TGTGCCAGCAGCGACCCAGACAGGGGGTCCCAAGAGACCCAGTACTTC.